The 10 T cell receptor beta chains reported below all come from one sample, sequenced in a study of CD8+CD57+ T cells in acquired aplastic anemia. Patients sequenced had flow cytometry evidence of CD8+CD57+ cell expansion. Template material for TCR beta VDJ and CDR3 profiling consisted of genomic DNA. TCRdb itself ran the reads through MiXCR, one entry per CDR3 protein. Found here are roughly 250,000 distinct CDR3 sequences, approximately 80% of them singletons; the top ten hold 42%. The sample comprised sorted CD4+, CD8+, or CD8+CD57+ T cells (not recorded which) from PBMCs. The receptors derive from a human donor with aplastic anemia.

With respect to this clonotype: Without the conserved terminal phenylalanine or tryptophan, this CDR3 likely stems from a read error. No DNA is shown, since the ends of the CDR3 on it are uncertain; the CDR3 is the one TCRdb lists. The V gene is TRBV2, the J gene TRBJ1-6. Germline V lookup: CDR1 SNHLY, CDR2 FYNNEI. The CDR3 comprises 9 residues, both ends counted. The CDR3 sequence is CASSPRRNY.

For this clonotype: This clone may be a read error of a much larger clone one base away. This rearrangement joins TRBV6-1 to TRBJ1-4; D might be TRBD1 (5 bases). Germline lookup yields CDR1 MNHNS and CDR2 SASEGT. CDR3 length: 15 residues. V shed 3 bases and J shed 6 bases, with 14 bases lying between them. Here the CDR3 reads CASSDQGISHEKLFF. CDR3 nucleotide sequence: TGTGCCAGCAGTGATCAGGGAATTTCGCATGAAAAACTGTTTTTT.

This CDR3 is CASSLERDRQGGNTEAFF. CDR3 nucleotide sequence: TGTGCCAGCAGCTTGGAGAGGGACCGACAGGGAGGAAACACTGAAGCTTTCTTT. This chain connects TRBV5-6 to TRBJ1-1; 7 nucleotides agree with TRBD1. This CDR3 contains 18 residues. After removal of 0 bases from V and 2 bases from J, the junction contained 13 bases not matched to a gene. CDR1 is SGHDT, CDR2 YYEEEE, per germline.

This CDR3 reads CASSQEHYEQYF. The DNA of the CDR3 is TGTGCCAGCAGCCAAGAACACTACGAGCAGTACTTC. V and J are TRBV2 and TRBJ2-7; D remains unclear. Trimming cost V 6 bases and J 3 bases, with 9 bases left between them. Germline values: CDR1 SNHLY, CDR2 FYNNEI. The CDR3 totals 12 residues.

A word on this clonotype: Without the conserved terminal phenylalanine or tryptophan, this CDR3 likely stems from a read error. The DNA is left out, because the CDR3 cannot be placed on it with certainty; the CDR3 is given as TCRdb lists it. The V gene is TRBV7-6, the J gene TRBJ2-3. Germline CDR1 SGHVS, CDR2 FNYEAQ. The CDR3 is 13 amino acids long, termini counted. The CDR3 region is CASSLAPTDTHYC.

This CDR3 reads CASSLPADGTAHSYEQYV. The CDR3 DNA sequence: TGTGCCAGCAGCTTACCTGCAGATGGGACTGCGCATTCTTACGAGCAGTACGTC. This chain links TRBV7-8 with TRBJ2-7; TRBD2 might be the D (6 bases). CDR1 is SGHVS and CDR2 is FQNEAQ in the germline V gene. The V and J ends lost 2 bases and 4 bases respectively, with 24 bases between them. CDR3 length equals 18 residues.

This clonotype came up a few times. This chain links TRBV11-2 with TRBJ2-7; 7 bases align to TRBD2. V lost 4 bases, J lost 2 bases, and 5 bases stayed unmatched. Germline V CDR1 and CDR2: SGHAT, FQNNGV. The CDR3 runs 14 residues. The CDR3 spells CASSWGGGAYEQYF. The CDR3 bases are TGTGCCAGCAGCTGGGGGGGAGGGGCCTACGAGCAGTACTTC.

As concerns this clonotype: One end of the junction fails to match germline, which may point to a read error. The CDR3 nucleotides read TGTGCCAGCTCAAGAGAGGCCAGCGCCGTTGAGCACTTATTC. Its protein product is CASSREASAVEHLF. The chain is built from TRBV7-3 and TRBJ2-1, with unresolved D. The germline V gene encodes CDR1 SGHTA and CDR2 FQGTGA. The CDR3 spans 14 residues.

Comment on this clonotype: One end of the junction does not line up with germline, which may come from a read error. The gene calls are TRBV19 and TRBJ2-1; TRBD1 or TRBD2 may be the D gene (5 bases each). This CDR3 comprises 13 residues. Germline-derived CDR1 and CDR2 are LNHDA and SQIVND (reference sequence). CDR3 residues: CASSSAGTTEAFF. The CDR3 DNA is TGTGCCAGTTCATCTGCCGGGACGACTGAAGCGTTCTTT.

The rearrangement links TRBV24-1 to TRBJ2-3; 10 nucleotides match TRBD2. The closer fit of TRBJ2-1 to the DNA end suggests the J call may be wrong. The CDR3 loop spans 14 amino acids. From germline, CDR1 is KGHDR and CDR2 SFDVKD. The CDR3 nucleotides read TGTGCCACCGGGTCTAGCGGGGGTCCGGATACGCAGTTCTTC. This codes for CATGSSGGPDTQFF.